Described below is a single T cell receptor beta chain sequence and its context. Its antigen is still unknown. Qualities for individual bases were not recorded, and no much larger clone is one base off. The immunoSEQ Assay, a bias-controlled multiplex PCR, was used to amplify TCRbeta CDR3 regions from genomic DNA. The paper's data handling went like this. The number of nucleated cells in each sample was estimated from the amplification of reference gene primers within the assay. To quantify the absolute abundance of each unique TCRbeta CDR3 rearrangement, sequence reads were collapsed and filtered. For each sample, productive Simpson clonality was calculated as the square root of Simpson's diversity index over productive rearrangements. Imported from immuneACCESS, the table was reduced by TCRdb to in-frame sequences with V and J called. These copies leave out some clones; in studies compared against another copy, an unresolved V gene accounts for under half, and the cause of the remainder is not known. V and J calls plus clone size are reproduced from that table; the DNA served to infer D and trimming. This sample comprises around 240,000 clones, 65% to 90% of them detected only once. The top ten constitute less than 7.5% of the sample.

The data are from a study of blood T cell repertoires in COVID-19 (dated by TCRdb to between 2020 and 2021). As for the study more broadly: Collaborator samples came from the United States, Italy and Spain and covered acute and convalescent phases of COVID-19. The prospective study material was composed of cDNA or gDNA derived from T cells, B-cell-depleted T cells, or PBMCs. Deeply sampled blood TCRbeta repertoires from subjects exposed to, actively infected with, or recovered from COVID-19 were included in the dataset. A freely available public database, intended as a resource for researchers studying the immune response to SARS-CoV-2, is where the repertoires were released. Samples were obtained from the ongoing ImmuneRACE study (first 160 participants) and from 1,200 or so subjects provided by 6 global collaborators. Nearly every sample came with metadata listing a de-identified subject ID, COVID-19 status, age in years and sex. Where available, HLA class I and class II types were obtained from metadata supplied by the sample provider rather than from assay-based typing. The paper as a whole reports these results and caveats: Clinical and demographic metadata were provided uncurated, with the amount varying by source and participant.

The CDR1 and CDR2 encoded by the germline V gene are SQVTM and ANQGSEA. CDR3 length: 13 amino acids, cysteine to phenylalanine. Of the read, only the CDR3 DNA is kept; its 39 bases are in frame from base 1. V is shortened by 7 bases, J by 1 base, and the region joining them spans 13 bases. The collaborating institutions used their own protocols to collect whole blood in K2EDTA tubes. For TCRbeta analysis, collaborators shipped samples in one of three forms: frozen whole blood, isolated PBMCs, or DNA extracted from either of those sample types. The V and J genes are TRBV29-1 and TRBJ1-1; tentative D gene TRBD1, with 5 bases matching. Material for sequencing was peripheral blood. This TCR was recovered from a woman in her fifties or sixties with acute or convalescent COVID-19. The CDR3 reads CSASGERNTEAFF. The sequence in DNA is TGCAGCGCGTCGGGGGAACGGAACACTGAAGCTTTCTTT.